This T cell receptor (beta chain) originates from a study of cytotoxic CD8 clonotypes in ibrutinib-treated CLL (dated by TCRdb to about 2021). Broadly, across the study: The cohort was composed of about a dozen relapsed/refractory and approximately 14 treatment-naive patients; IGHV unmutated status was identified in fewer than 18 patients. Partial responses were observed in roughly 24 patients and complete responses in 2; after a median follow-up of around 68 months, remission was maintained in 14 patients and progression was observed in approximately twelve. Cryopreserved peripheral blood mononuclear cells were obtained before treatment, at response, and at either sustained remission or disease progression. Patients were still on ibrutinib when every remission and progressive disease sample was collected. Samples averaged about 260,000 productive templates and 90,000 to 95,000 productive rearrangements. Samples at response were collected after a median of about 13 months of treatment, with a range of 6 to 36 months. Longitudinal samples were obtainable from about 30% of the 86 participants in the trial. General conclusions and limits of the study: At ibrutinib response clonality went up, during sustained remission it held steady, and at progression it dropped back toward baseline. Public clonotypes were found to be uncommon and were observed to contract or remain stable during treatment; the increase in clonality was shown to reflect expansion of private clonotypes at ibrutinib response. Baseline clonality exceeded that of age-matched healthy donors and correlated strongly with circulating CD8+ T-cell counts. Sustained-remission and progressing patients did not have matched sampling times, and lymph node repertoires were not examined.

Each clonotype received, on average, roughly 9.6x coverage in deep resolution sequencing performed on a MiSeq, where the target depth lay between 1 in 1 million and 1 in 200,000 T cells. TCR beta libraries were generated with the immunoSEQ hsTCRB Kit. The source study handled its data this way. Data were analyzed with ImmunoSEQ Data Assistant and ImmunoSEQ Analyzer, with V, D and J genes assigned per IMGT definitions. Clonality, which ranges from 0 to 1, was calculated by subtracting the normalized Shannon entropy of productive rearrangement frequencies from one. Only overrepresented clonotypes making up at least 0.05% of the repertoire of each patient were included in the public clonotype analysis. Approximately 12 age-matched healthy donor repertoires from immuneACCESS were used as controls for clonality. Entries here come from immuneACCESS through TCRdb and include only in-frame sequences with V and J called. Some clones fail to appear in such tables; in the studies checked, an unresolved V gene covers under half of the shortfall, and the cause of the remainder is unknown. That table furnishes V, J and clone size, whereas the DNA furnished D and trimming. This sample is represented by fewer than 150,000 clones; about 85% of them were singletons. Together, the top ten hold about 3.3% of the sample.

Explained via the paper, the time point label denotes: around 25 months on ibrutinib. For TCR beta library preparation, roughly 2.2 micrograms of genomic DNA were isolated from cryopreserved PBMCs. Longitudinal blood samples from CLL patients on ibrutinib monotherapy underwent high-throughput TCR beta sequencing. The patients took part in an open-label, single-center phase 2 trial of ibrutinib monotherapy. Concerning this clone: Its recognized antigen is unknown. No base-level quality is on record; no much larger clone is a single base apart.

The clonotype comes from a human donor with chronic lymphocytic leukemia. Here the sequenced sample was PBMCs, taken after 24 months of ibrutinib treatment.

The nucleotide sequence reads as follows: TGTGCCAGCAGCACTCGGACAGGGGTTAATTCCGGGGAGCTGTTTTTT. The encoded protein is CASSTRTGVNSGELFF. The rearrangement joined TRBV7-8 to TRBJ2-2, and 9 junction bases match TRBD1. Germline trimming amounts to 5 bases on V and 6 bases on J, with 10 as the count of junction bases outside the gene matches. From the germline V gene, CDR1 is SGHVS and CDR2 is FQNEAQ. CDR3 length: 16 amino acids, cysteine to phenylalanine. Solely the CDR3 DNA is kept, with 48 bases framed from the first base.